This T cell receptor (beta chain) stems from a study of blood T cell repertoires in COVID-19. Whole-study context: Sources were T cells, B-cell-depleted T cells, or PBMCs; the material itself was cDNA or gDNA.

Germline V CDR1 and CDR2: MDHEN, SYDVKM. V was trimmed by 6 bases and J by 0 bases, leaving 17 bases between them. The CDR3 contains 16 residues. Data came from immunoSEQ multiplex PCR; TCRdb stores just in-frame clones and leaves some out. The data hold fewer than 85,000 clones, with around 83% observed a single time. This sequence joins TRBV28 and TRBJ1-2, with a tentative D call TRBD1 (6 bases). Sequenced input: peripheral blood. The origin of this receptor is a woman aged 55-70 years with acute or convalescent COVID-19. The CDR3 is CASRPSGTHANYGYTF. The CDR3, as DNA: TGTGCCAGCAGGCCCTCCGGGACACATGCTAACTATGGCTACACCTTC.